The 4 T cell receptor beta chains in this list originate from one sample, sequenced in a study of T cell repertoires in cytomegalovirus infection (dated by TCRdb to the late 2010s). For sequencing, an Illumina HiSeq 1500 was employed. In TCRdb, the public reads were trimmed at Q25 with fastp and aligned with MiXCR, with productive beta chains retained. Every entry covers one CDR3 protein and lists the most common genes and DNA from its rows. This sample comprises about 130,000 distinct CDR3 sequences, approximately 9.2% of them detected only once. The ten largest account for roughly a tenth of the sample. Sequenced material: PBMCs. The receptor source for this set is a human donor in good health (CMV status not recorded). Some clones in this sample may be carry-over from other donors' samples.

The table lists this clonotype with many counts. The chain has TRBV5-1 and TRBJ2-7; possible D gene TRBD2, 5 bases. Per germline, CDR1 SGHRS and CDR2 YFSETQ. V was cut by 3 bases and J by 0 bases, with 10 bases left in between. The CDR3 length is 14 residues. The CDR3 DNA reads TGCGCCAGCAGCTCGGAAGAGGGCTCCTACGAGCAGTACTTC. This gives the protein CASSSEEGSYEQYF.

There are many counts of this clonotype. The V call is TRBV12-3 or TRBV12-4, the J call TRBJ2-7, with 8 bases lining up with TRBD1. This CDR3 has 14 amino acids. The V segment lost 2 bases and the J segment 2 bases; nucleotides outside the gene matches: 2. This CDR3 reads CASSLLQGAYEQYF. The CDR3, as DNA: TGTGCCAGCAGTTTATTACAGGGGGCCTACGAGCAGTACTTC.

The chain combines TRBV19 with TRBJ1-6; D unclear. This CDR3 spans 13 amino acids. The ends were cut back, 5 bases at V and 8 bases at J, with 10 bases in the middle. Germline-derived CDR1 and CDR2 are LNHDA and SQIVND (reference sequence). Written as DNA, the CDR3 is TGTGCCAGTAGTTCCGGACGGGATTCACCCCTCCACTTT. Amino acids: CASSSGRDSPLHF.

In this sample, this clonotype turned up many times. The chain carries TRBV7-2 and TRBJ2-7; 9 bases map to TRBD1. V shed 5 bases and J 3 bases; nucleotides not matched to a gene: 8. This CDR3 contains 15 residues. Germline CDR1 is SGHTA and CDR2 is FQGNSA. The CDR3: CASSPQPGQGYEQYF. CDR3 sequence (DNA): TGTGCCAGCAGCCCCCAACCGGGACAGGGCTACGAGCAGTACTTC.